These 10 T cell receptor beta chains were sequenced from one sample in a study of blood T cell repertoires in COVID-19. TCRdb keeps only in-frame clones here, not all; method: immunoSEQ multiplex PCR. The sample has under 250,000 clones, 80% to 90% seen once. Input material: PBMCs or T cells enriched from blood (not recorded which). All receptors derive from a man aged 40-55 years who had recovered from COVID-19.

This chain uses TRBV5-6 with TRBJ2-5; TRBD1 might be the D (6 bases). The ends were cut back, 0 bases at V and 1 base at J, with 7 bases in the middle. The length of the CDR3 is 14 residues. The germline gives CDR1 SGHDT, CDR2 YYEEEE. CDR3 in amino acids: CASSLGGLQETQYF. In DNA form, the CDR3 reads TGTGCCAGCAGCTTGGGGGGGCTCCAAGAGACCCAGTACTTC.

The chain links TRBV28 to TRBJ2-5; 7 nucleotides agree with TRBD1. V trimming: 4 bases; J trimming: 3 bases; junction bases outside the gene matches: 8. Germline CDR1 reads MDHEN; CDR2 reads SYDVKM. This CDR3 region has 15 residues. The chain's CDR3 is CASSSAGGYEETQYF. In nucleotides, the CDR3 is TGTGCCAGCAGTTCTGCAGGGGGTTATGAAGAGACCCAGTACTTC.

The genes are TRBV7-9 and TRBJ2-1; D might be TRBD2 (6 bases). The CDR3 covers 15 residues. The ends were cut back, 3 bases at V and 1 base at J, with 10 bases in the middle. The V gene's germline CDR1 is SEHNR and CDR2 FQNEAQ (reference sequence). CDR3 loop: CASSFWEESYNEQFF. CDR3 coding DNA: TGTGCCAGCAGCTTTTGGGAGGAATCCTACAATGAGCAGTTCTTC. The variable domain in full, completed from reference TRBV7-9 and TRBJ2-1, reads DTGVSQNPRHKITKRGQNVTFRCDPISEHNRLYWYRQTLGQGPEFLTYFQNEAQLEKSRLLSDRFSAERPKGSFSTLEIQRTEQGDSAMYLCASSFWEESYNEQFFGPGTRLTVL.

V gene TRBV6-5 combines with J gene TRBJ1-2, with D possibly TRBD1 on 6 matching bases. CDR1 and CDR2 from the germline V gene are MNHEY and SVGAGI. The CDR3 runs to 16 residues. The V gene lost 2 bases and the J gene lost 0 bases, with 13 bases spanning the gap. This chain's CDR3 is CASSYRSTGANYGYTF. CDR3 nucleotides: TGTGCCAGCAGTTACCGATCGACAGGAGCTAACTATGGCTACACCTTC.

The V call is TRBV12-3 or TRBV12-4, the J call TRBJ1-5, with D uncertain. The CDR3 extends over 12 amino acids. Trimming pared 11 bases from V and 6 bases from J, leaving 14 bases between. The CDR3 is CACSLRLQPQHF. The DNA of the CDR3 is TGTGCCTGCTCCCTGCGTCTTCAGCCCCAGCATTTT.

The rearrangement joins TRBV15 to TRBJ1-5; 9 nucleotides match TRBD1. The CDR3 has 15 residues. CDR1 and CDR2 (germline): LNHNV, YYDKDF (reference sequence). Germline trimming cut 1 base from V and 6 bases from J; bases unmatched to any gene: 4. The CDR3 here is CATSRATTGGQPQHF. CDR3 DNA sequence: TGTGCCACCAGCAGAGCCACGACAGGGGGTCAGCCCCAGCATTTT.

The genes are TRBV3-1 (or the pseudogene TRBV3-2) and TRBJ1-2; D is perhaps TRBD1 (6 bases). The V end lost 0 bases, the J end lost 4 bases, and 12 bases lay between the germline ends. This CDR3 has 15 amino acids. CDR1 and CDR2 from the germline V gene are LGHDT and YNNKEL (reference sequence). CDR3 sequence (DNA): TGTGCCAGCAGCCAAGATGTGGGGGCGCCCTATGGCTACACCTTC. Its protein product is CASSQDVGAPYGYTF.

This clone is a singleton in its sample. The gene calls are TRBV15 and TRBJ2-1, with TRBD2 matching 7 bases. Germline CDR1 and CDR2: LNHNV and YYDKDF (reference sequence). CDR3 length: 12 amino acids. V trimming: 11 bases; J trimming: 6 bases; junction bases outside the gene matches: 7. The CDR3 protein is CAPTGEGNEQFF. Written as DNA, the CDR3 is TGTGCCCCCACGGGGGAGGGCAATGAGCAGTTCTTC. The full variable domain, rest sourced from reference TRBV15 and TRBJ2-1, is DAMVIQNPRYQVTQFGKPVTLSCSQTLNHNVMYWYQQKSSQAPKLLFHYYDKDFNNEADTPDNFQSRRPNTSFCFLDIRSPGLGDTAMYLCAPTGEGNEQFFGPGTRLTVL.

This chain connects TRBV10-1 to TRBJ2-7; D uncertain. The CDR3 sequence is 11 residues long. CDR1 and CDR2 from the germline V gene are WNHNN and SYGVQD (reference sequence). Trimming pared 7 bases from V and 6 bases from J, leaving 10 bases between. The CDR3 coding sequence is TGCGCCAGCACCCCCACCGGCGAGCAGTACTTC. This sequence encodes CASTPTGEQYF.

The chain has TRBV30 and TRBJ1-1; D ambiguous. Germline V gives CDR1 GTSNPN, CDR2 SVGIG (reference sequence). Trimming cost V 4 bases and J 10 bases, with 13 bases left between them. The CDR3 loop spans 11 amino acids. This chain's CDR3 is CAWIVLRVAFF. DNA for the CDR3: TGTGCCTGGATTGTATTGAGGGTAGCTTTCTTT.